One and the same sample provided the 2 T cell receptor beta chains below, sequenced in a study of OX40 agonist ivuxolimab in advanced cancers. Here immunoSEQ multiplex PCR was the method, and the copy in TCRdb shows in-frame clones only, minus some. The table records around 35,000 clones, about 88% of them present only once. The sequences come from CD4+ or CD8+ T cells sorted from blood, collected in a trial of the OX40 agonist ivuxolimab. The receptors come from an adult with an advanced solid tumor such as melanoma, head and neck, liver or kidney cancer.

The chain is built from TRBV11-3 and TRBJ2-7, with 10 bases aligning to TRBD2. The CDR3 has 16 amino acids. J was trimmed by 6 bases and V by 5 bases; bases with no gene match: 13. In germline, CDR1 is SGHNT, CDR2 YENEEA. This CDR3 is CASSRGPVAGGGEQYF. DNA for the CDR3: TGTGCCAGCAGCCGTGGTCCTGTAGCGGGAGGCGGCGAGCAGTACTTC.

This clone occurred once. The CDR3 DNA reads TGTGCCAGCAGTATCTGGGGGCCCTACAATGAGCAGTTCTTC. It yields the protein CASSIWGPYNEQFF. The chain joins TRBV28 to TRBJ2-1; D possibly corresponds to TRBD1 (6 bases). V was clipped by 5 bases and J by 2 bases, with 10 bases between them. The length of the CDR3 is 14 residues. CDR1 is MDHEN, CDR2 SYDVKM, per germline.